These T cell receptor beta chains were read from a single sample in a study of metastatic and nonmetastatic thyroid tumors. From the PCR reads, TCRdb re-called clones with MiXCR. The sample has several thousand clones; under 30% are singletons. The sample was tumor tissue. These receptors all stem from a male donor with papillary thyroid cancer or a benign thyroid nodule (not recorded which). Some clones in this sample may be carry-over from other donors' samples. Both conserved end residues are trimmed from each CDR3. A D gene is named only where the DNA matches it firmly. The size field is filled for only some rows; it gives once, few, many or a size class.

D,length,size,J,V,CDR3
.,13,many,TRBJ2-4,TRBV7-3,ASASGTDAKNIQY
TRBD1,12,few,TRBJ1-2,TRBV6-1,ASTSGQGRDGYT
.,12,.,TRBJ1-2,TRBV25-1,ASSDSSGAYGYT
.,12,.,TRBJ1-6,TRBV7-3,ASSLSGGGSPLH
.,13,.,TRBJ2-1,TRBV20-1,SARDLGQPNNEQF
TRBD1,10,.,TRBJ2-7,TRBV27,ASRTGIYEQY
.,11,.,TRBJ2-5,TRBV27,ASSPEGWETQY
TRBD2,12,medium-sized,TRBJ2-1,TRBV20-1,SADSGGYYNEQF
TRBD2,13,many,TRBJ2-7,TRBV29-1,SVVLAGGVSYEQY
TRBD2,16,medium-sized,TRBJ2-1,TRBV19,ASSRAAGGSLSYNEQF